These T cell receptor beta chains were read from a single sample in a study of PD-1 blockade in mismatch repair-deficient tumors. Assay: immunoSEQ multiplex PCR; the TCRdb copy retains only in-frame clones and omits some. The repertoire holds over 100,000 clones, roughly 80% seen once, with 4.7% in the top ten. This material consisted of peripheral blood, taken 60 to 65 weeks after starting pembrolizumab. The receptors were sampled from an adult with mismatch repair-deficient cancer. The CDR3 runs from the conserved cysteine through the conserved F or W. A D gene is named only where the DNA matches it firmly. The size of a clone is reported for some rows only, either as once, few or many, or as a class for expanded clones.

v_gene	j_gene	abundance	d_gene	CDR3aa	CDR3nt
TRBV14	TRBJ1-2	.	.	CASSPARNPYGYTF	TGTGCCAGCAGCCCTGCCCGCAACCCCTATGGCTACACCTTC
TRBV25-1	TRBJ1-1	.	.	CASSEFDYRPAFF	TGTGCCAGCAGTGAATTTGACTATCGTCCAGCTTTCTTT
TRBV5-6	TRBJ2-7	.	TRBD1	CASSRTGSREQYF	TGTGCCAGCAGCAGGACAGGGTCTCGGGAGCAGTACTTC
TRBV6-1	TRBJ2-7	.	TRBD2	CASSGGLAGVIYEQYF	TGTGCCAGCAGTGGGGGACTAGCGGGAGTTATCTACGAGCAGTACTTC
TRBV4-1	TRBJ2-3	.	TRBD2	CASSQDGGRGVASTDTQYF	TGCGCCAGCAGCCAAGATGGGGGGCGGGGGGTTGCCAGCACAGATACGCAGTATTTT
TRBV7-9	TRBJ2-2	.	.	CASPYRDGTGELFF	TGTGCCAGCCCGTACCGGGATGGCACCGGGGAGCTGTTTTTT
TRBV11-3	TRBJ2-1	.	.	CASSLSSVWDEQFF	TGTGCCAGCAGTTTATCTTCTGTGTGGGATGAGCAGTTCTTC
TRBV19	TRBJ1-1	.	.	CASSWGTEAFF	TGTGCCAGTAGCTGGGGTACTGAAGCTTTCTTT
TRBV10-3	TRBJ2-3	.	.	CATAIGGTDTQYF	TGTGCCACCGCAATAGGGGGCACAGATACGCAGTATTTT
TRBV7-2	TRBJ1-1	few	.	CASSPGPLVTEAFF	TGTGCCAGCAGCCCTGGACCCCTGGTAACTGAAGCTTTCTTT
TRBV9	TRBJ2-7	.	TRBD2	CASSVGLAGTYEQYF	TGTGCCAGCAGCGTAGGGCTAGCGGGAACCTACGAGCAGTACTTC
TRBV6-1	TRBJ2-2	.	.	CASSEGIAANTGELFF	TGTGCCAGCAGTGAAGGGATAGCGGCGAACACCGGGGAGCTGTTTTTT
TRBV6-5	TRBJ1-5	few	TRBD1	CASSRGTVNQPQHF	TGTGCCAGCAGCCGCGGGACAGTCAATCAGCCCCAGCATTTT
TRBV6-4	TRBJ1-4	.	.	CASSDSPGPSGTNEKLFF	TGTGCCAGCAGTGACTCCCCTGGCCCAAGTGGGACTAATGAAAAACTGTTTTTT
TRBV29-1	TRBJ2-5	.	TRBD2	CSVELAGKETQYF	TGCAGCGTTGAACTAGCGGGAAAAGAGACCCAGTACTTC
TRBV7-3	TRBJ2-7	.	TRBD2	CASSLAGGYEQYF	TGTGCCAGCAGCTTAGCGGGAGGCTACGAGCAGTACTTC
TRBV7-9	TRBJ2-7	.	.	CASSSLGTFYEQYF	TGTGCCAGCAGCTCCCTCGGGACATTCTACGAGCAGTACTTC
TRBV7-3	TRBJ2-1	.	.	CASSIIREDEQFF	TGTGCCAGCAGCATTATCCGGGAAGACGAGCAGTTCTTC
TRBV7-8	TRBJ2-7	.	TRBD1	CASSLVGQGYEQYF	TGTGCCAGCAGCTTAGTGGGACAGGGCTACGAGCAGTACTTC
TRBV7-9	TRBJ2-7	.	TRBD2	CASSLPHRASGAYEQYF	TGTGCCAGCAGCCTCCCCCACCGGGCTAGCGGGGCCTACGAGCAGTACTTC
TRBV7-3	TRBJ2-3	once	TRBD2	CASSLDGGGTDTQYF	TGTGCCAGCAGCTTAGATGGGGGGGGCACAGATACGCAGTATTTT
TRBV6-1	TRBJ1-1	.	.	CASSWRNTEAFF	TGTGCCAGCTCCTGGAGGAACACTGAAGCTTTCTTT
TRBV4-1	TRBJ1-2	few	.	CASSQDLGSSSGYTF	TGCGCCAGCAGCCAAGATTTAGGATCATCCTCGGGCTACACCTTC
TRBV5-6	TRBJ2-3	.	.	CASSPYGTHDTDTQYF	TGTGCCAGCAGCCCATACGGGACACACGACACAGATACGCAGTATTTT
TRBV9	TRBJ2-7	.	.	CASSPMGSSYEQYF	TGTGCCAGCAGCCCAATGGGGAGCTCCTACGAGCAGTACTTC
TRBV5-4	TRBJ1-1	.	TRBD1	CASTLGQGYTEAFF	TGTGCCAGCACCCTTGGACAGGGCTACACTGAAGCTTTCTTT
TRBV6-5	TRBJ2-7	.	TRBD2	CASSSGTSGPYYEQYF	TGTGCCAGCAGTTCCGGGACTAGCGGGCCTTACTACGAGCAGTACTTC
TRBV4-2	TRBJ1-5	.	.	CASSQGSGDGNQPQHF	TGTGCCAGCAGCCAAGGTTCGGGAGACGGCAATCAGCCCCAGCATTTT
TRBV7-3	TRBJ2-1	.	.	CASTDGGRGYNEQFF	TGTGCCAGCACCGATGGGGGGAGAGGGTACAATGAGCAGTTCTTC
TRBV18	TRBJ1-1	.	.	CASSPLTMNTEAFF	TGTGCCAGCTCACCCCTCACCATGAACACTGAAGCTTTCTTT
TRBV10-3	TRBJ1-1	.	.	CAISATGPTNTEAFF	TGTGCCATCAGTGCCACGGGACCGACGAACACTGAAGCTTTCTTT
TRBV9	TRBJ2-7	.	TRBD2	CASSVGVAGGTLAEQYF	TGTGCCAGCAGCGTAGGGGTGGCGGGAGGGACCCTCGCCGAGCAGTACTTC
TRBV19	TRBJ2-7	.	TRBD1	CASSKGQGASYEQYF	TGTGCCAGTAGTAAAGGGCAGGGGGCCTCCTACGAGCAGTACTTC
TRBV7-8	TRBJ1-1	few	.	CASSPGLMNTEAFF	TGTGCCAGCAGCCCCGGACTGATGAACACTGAAGCTTTCTTT
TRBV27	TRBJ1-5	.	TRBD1	CASSKQTQGQAFNQPQHF	TGTGCCAGCAGCAAACAAACCCAAGGACAGGCCTTCAATCAGCCCCAGCATTTT
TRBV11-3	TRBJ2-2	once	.	CASSPAGTTRELFF	TGTGCCAGCAGTCCCGCAGGGACGACCCGGGAGCTGTTTTTT
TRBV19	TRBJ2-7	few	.	CASSIVGSREDEQYF	TGTGCCAGTAGTATCGTCGGTAGCAGGGAAGACGAGCAGTACTTC
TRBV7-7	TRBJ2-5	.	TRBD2	CASSLGLAEQETQYF	TGTGCTAGCAGCTTAGGACTAGCGGAACAAGAGACCCAGTACTTC
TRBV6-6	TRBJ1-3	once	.	CASSLPRGSGNTIYF	TGTGCCAGCAGTCTCCCACGTGGCTCTGGAAACACCATATATTTT
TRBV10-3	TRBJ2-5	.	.	CAISALKETQYF	TGTGCCATCAGTGCATTAAAAGAGACCCAGTACTTC
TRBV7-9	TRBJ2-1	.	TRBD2	CASSFLAGEINEQFF	TGTGCCAGCAGCTTCCTAGCGGGAGAGATCAATGAGCAGTTCTTC
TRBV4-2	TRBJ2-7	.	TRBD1	CASSSGDRGGLYEQYF	TGTGCCAGCAGCTCGGGGGACAGGGGAGGTCTCTACGAGCAGTACTTC
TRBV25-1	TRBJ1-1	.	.	CASSPRRNTEAFF	TGTGCCAGTTCACCCCGCCGGAACACTGAAGCTTTCTTT
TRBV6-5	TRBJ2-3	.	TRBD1	CASRIRGIGTDTQYF	TGTGCCAGCCGAATCAGGGGGATAGGCACAGATACGCAGTATTTT
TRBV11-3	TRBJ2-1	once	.	CASSRQVDNEQFF	TGTGCCAGCAGCCGACAGGTCGACAATGAGCAGTTCTTC
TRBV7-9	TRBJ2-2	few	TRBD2	CASSSPSGNTGELFF	TGTGCCAGCAGCTCACCTAGCGGGAACACCGGGGAGCTGTTTTTT
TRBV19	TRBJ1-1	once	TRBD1	CASSMRQGEGGTEAFF	TGTGCCAGTAGTATGCGACAGGGGGAGGGAGGAACTGAAGCTTTCTTT
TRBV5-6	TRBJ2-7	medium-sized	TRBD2	CASSFGTSGYEQYF	TGTGCCAGCAGCTTCGGGACTAGCGGGTACGAGCAGTACTTC
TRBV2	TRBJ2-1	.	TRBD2	CASSERASGRISSYNEQFF	TGTGCCAGCAGTGAACGGGCTAGCGGGAGGATTAGCTCCTACAATGAGCAGTTCTTC
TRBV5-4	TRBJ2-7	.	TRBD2	CASSLGLAGAGEQYF	TGTGCCAGCAGCTTGGGACTAGCGGGAGCAGGTGAGCAGTACTTC
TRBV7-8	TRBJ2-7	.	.	CASSSTDYSYEQYF	TGTGCCAGCAGCTCGACAGATTACTCCTACGAGCAGTACTTC
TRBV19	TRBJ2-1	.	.	CASSRLGYNEQFF	TGTGCCAGTAGTCGACTAGGCTACAATGAGCAGTTCTTC
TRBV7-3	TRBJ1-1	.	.	CASSWTMNTEAFF	TGTGCCAGCAGCTGGACAATGAACACTGAAGCTTTCTTT
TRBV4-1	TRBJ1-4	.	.	CAAGGTNEKLFF	TGCGCCGCGGGCGGGACTAATGAAAAACTGTTTTTT
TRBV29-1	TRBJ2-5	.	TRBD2	CSVQTSGEETQYF	TGCAGCGTACAGACTAGCGGTGAAGAGACCCAGTACTTC
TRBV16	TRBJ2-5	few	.	CASSHWSKGSGETQYF	TGTGCCAGCAGCCATTGGTCAAAAGGGTCCGGAGAGACCCAGTACTTC
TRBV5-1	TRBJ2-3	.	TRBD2	CASSFRSPGGLRPSEGTTDTQYF	TGCGCCAGCAGCTTTCGGTCGCCCGGGGGGTTGAGGCCGTCGGAAGGAACCACAGATACGCAGTATTTT